The rows below give T cell receptor beta chains drawn from one sample of a study of blood T cell repertoires in COVID-19. Produced via immunoSEQ multiplex PCR; TCRdb's table is partial and in-frame only. Among under 250,000 clones listed, roughly 80% were seen once. Sequences were obtained from peripheral blood. The origin of the receptors is a woman between 40 and 50 years old with active or convalescent COVID-19. The CDR3 runs from the conserved cysteine through the conserved F or W. A D gene is named only where the DNA matches it firmly. Clone sizes are given selectively: once, few, many, or a class where the clone is expanded.

clone_size	d_call	v_call	j_call	cdr3_nt	cdr3_aa
NA	NA	TRBV30	TRBJ1-3	TGTGCCTGGAAGAGAACGGGCTCTGGAAACACCATATATTTT	CAWKRTGSGNTIYF
NA	NA	TRBV7-9	TRBJ1-4	TGTGCCAGCAGCTTAGATTCAGGGGATAATGAAAAACTGTTTTTT	CASSLDSGDNEKLFF
few	NA	TRBV27	TRBJ1-5	TGTGCCAGCAGCCACCAGCAGGGCTCCACCGGCAGCCAGCCCCAGCATTTT	CASSHQQGSTGSQPQHF
NA	TRBD2	TRBV9	TRBJ2-3	TGTGCCAGCAGCGTATCAGTCTTGGAGCGGGGCCAAGATACGCAGTATTTT	CASSVSVLERGQDTQYF
NA	NA	TRBV24-1	TRBJ2-6	TGTGCCACCAGTGATCCCCAGCCTACAGGCATCTCTGGGGCCAACGTCCTGACTTTC	CATSDPQPTGISGANVLTF
NA	TRBD1	TRBV2	TRBJ1-5	TGTGCCAGCAGAGGACAGGGAGTCAGCAATCAGCCCCAGCATTTT	CASRGQGVSNQPQHF
NA	NA	TRBV12-3/TRBV12-4	TRBJ2-1	TGTGCCAGCACCCGAGGGAATGAGCAGTTCTTC	CASTRGNEQFF
NA	NA	TRBV13	TRBJ2-4	TGTGCCAGCAGCTTAGGGCAGGGTGGGCGTCGGTACATTCAGTACTTC	CASSLGQGGRRYIQYF
NA	TRBD1	TRBV5-1	TRBJ1-1	TGCGCCAGCAGCTTGGAGGCTGGCAGGGGGCTTGATGAAGCTTTCTTT	CASSLEAGRGLDEAFF
NA	NA	TRBV30	TRBJ1-6	TGTGCGGGCGGGGACGGGAATAATTCACCCCTCCACTTT	CAGGDGNNSPLHF
NA	TRBD1	TRBV3-1/TRBV3-2	TRBJ2-6	TGTGCCAGCAGCCATCCACAGGGGAAAGCTGGGGCCAACGTCCTGACTTTC	CASSHPQGKAGANVLTF
NA	NA	TRBV5-1	TRBJ1-6	TGCGCCAGCAGCTTAGGGGCAGGAAGTCGAAATTCACCCCTCCACTTT	CASSLGAGSRNSPLHF
few	TRBD1	TRBV5-1	TRBJ1-5	TGCGCCAGCAGCTTGGGGGACAGGGAAGGAAGCAATCAGCCCCAGCATTTT	CASSLGDREGSNQPQHF
NA	TRBD2	TRBV9	TRBJ2-1	TGTGCCAGCAGCGTCCTGGGACTAGCGGGAGGGCCATATGAGCAGTTCTTC	CASSVLGLAGGPYEQFF
once	NA	TRBV27	TRBJ2-1	TGTGCCAGCAGTTTAGGCAGGGGCACCCCCAATGAGCAGTTCTTC	CASSLGRGTPNEQFF
NA	NA	TRBV5-1	TRBJ2-7	TGCGCCAGCAGCTTTGGAGGACAGAGCTCCTACGAGCAGTACTTC	CASSFGGQSSYEQYF